Listed here are 21 T cell receptor beta chains from one sample, sequenced in a study of T cell responses to AZD1222 COVID-19 vaccine. Libraries were prepared by immunoSEQ multiplex PCR; TCRdb keeps only in-frame clonotypes and omits some of them. The sample contains 110,000 or so clones, around 89% of which appear only once. The input for sequencing was peripheral blood, taken on day 0 of AZD1222 vaccination. These receptors originate from an adult in good health.

The CDR3 loop is CASSFPLRDLYNEQFF. The CDR3 coding sequence is TGTGCCAGCAGTTTCCCCCTCCGGGACCTCTACAATGAGCAGTTCTTC. This rearrangement joins TRBV28 to TRBJ2-1; D tentatively reads TRBD1 or TRBD2 (5 bases each). V was clipped by 3 bases and J by 3 bases, with 15 bases between them. The V gene's germline CDR1 is MDHEN and CDR2 SYDVKM. The CDR3 is 16 residues long.

The rearrangement links TRBV7-2 to TRBJ1-5; D unresolved. This CDR3 contains 15 residues. The V gene lost 3 bases and the J gene lost 1 base, with 10 bases spanning the gap. Germline CDR1 is SGHTA and CDR2 is FQGNSA. This CDR3 is CASSFEGSSNQPQHF. CDR3 coding DNA: TGTGCCAGCAGCTTCGAGGGATCAAGCAATCAGCCCCAGCATTTT.

The V call is TRBV9, the J call TRBJ2-7; tentatively, D is TRBD1 (6 bases). CDR1 and CDR2 from the germline V gene are SGDLS and YYNGEE. The CDR3 is made up of 14 amino acids. V was pared by 2 bases and J by 2 bases, with 11 bases between. The CDR3 sequence is CASSVAGQPYEQYF. Here the CDR3 DNA reads TGTGCCAGCAGCGTCGCCGGACAGCCCTACGAGCAGTACTTC.

The genes are TRBV14 and TRBJ2-7; tentative D call: TRBD1 (5 bases). V lost 2 bases and J lost 3, with 8 bases in between. CDR1 SGHDN and CDR2 FVKESK come from the germline V gene. This CDR3 comprises 13 residues. The DNA for the CDR3 is TGTGCCAGCAGCCAAAACAGGTTCTACGAGCAGTACTTC. Translation: CASSQNRFYEQYF. Variable domain in full (rest from reference TRBV14 and TRBJ2-7): EAGVTQFPSHSVIEKGQTVTLRCDPISGHDNLYWYRRVMGKEIKFLLHFVKESKQDESGMPNNRFLAERTGGTYSTLKVQPAELEDSGVYFCASSQNRFYEQYFGPGTRLTVT.

The rearrangement uses TRBV28 and TRBJ2-7; D perhaps matches TRBD1 (5 bases). The CDR3 sequence is 13 residues long. In germline, CDR1 is MDHEN, CDR2 SYDVKM. The V gene lost 2 bases and the J gene lost 5 bases, with 10 bases spanning the gap. CDR3: CASSLQGKHEQYF. The CDR3 DNA is TGTGCCAGCAGTTTACAGGGTAAGCACGAGCAGTACTTC.

The J gene is TRBJ1-5, the V gene TRBV2; D unclear. Germline CDR1 SNHLY, CDR2 FYNNEI. This CDR3 has 13 residues. V gave up 7 bases and J gave up 7 bases, with 14 bases separating them. The CDR3 bases are TGTGCCAGCACTGATGGGTTGGACCAGCCCCAGCATTTT. Residues: CASTDGLDQPQHF.

V gene TRBV11-2 combines with J gene TRBJ2-5; 7 nucleotides align to TRBD1. Germline CDR1 is SGHAT and CDR2 is FQNNGV. This CDR3 is 15 amino acids long. With 3 bases clipped from V and 0 bases from J, the junction kept 4 bases outside the gene matches. CDR3 sequence reads: CASSFPGQYQETQYF. The CDR3 nucleotides read TGTGCCAGCAGCTTTCCGGGACAGTACCAAGAGACCCAGTACTTC.

V and J are TRBV12-3 or TRBV12-4 and TRBJ1-1, with a weak D call TRBD1 (5 bases). This CDR3 comprises 12 residues. Between the trimmed V and J ends, which lost 3 bases and 10 bases, there was a span of 12 bases. CDR3 sequence reads: CASSFGGGVAFF. DNA of the CDR3: TGTGCCAGCAGTTTCGGGGGAGGGGTAGCTTTCTTT.

The chain uses TRBV7-9 and TRBJ1-4; perhaps TRBD1 as D (5 bases). With 1 base removed from V and 8 bases from J, the gap between germline ends came to 11 bases. The CDR3 loop spans 14 amino acids. CDR1 SEHNR and CDR2 FQNEAQ come from the germline V gene (reference sequence). The CDR3 loop is CASSLGQGVEKLFF. The CDR3 region has the DNA TGTGCCAGCAGCTTAGGGCAGGGTGTAGAAAAACTGTTTTTT.

This sequence joins TRBV19 and TRBJ1-4; no clear D. V lost 1 base, J lost 4 bases, and 1 base lay in between. Germline lookup yields CDR1 LNHDA and CDR2 SQIVND (reference sequence). This CDR3 is 12 amino acids long. The CDR3 DNA reads TGTGCCAGTAGTATAGGTAATGAAAAACTGTTTTTT. Translation: CASSIGNEKLFF.

The genes are TRBV11-2 and TRBJ2-1, with no clear D. The CDR3 extends over 13 amino acids. V was trimmed by 1 base and J by 3 bases, leaving 4 bases between them. The germline V gene encodes CDR1 SGHAT and CDR2 FQNNGV. The CDR3 DNA reads TGTGCCAGCAGCTTAGCGATCTACAATGAGCAGTTCTTC. Its translation is CASSLAIYNEQFF.

The genes are TRBV18 and TRBJ1-5, with a weak D call TRBD1 (5 bases). CDR1 KGHSH and CDR2 LQKENI come from the germline V gene. Trimming took 0 bases from V and 2 from J, leaving 11 bases between them. The CDR3 sequence is 16 residues long. This CDR3 reads CASSPPSGRGNQPQHF. CDR3 in DNA: TGTGCCAGCTCACCACCATCAGGGCGGGGCAATCAGCCCCAGCATTTT.

The chain uses TRBV7-8 and TRBJ2-7, with TRBD1 matching over 11 bases. With V trimmed by 4 bases and J by 0 bases, 5 bases remained unmatched. Germline V gene sequence: CDR1 SGHVS, CDR2 FQNEAQ. The CDR3 covers 16 residues. The CDR3 protein is CASSYRTGGNSYEQYF. DNA for the CDR3: TGTGCCAGCAGCTACCGGACAGGGGGCAACTCCTACGAGCAGTACTTC.

The chain recombines TRBV2 with TRBJ2-1; 13 nucleotides match TRBD2. Germline CDR1 SNHLY, CDR2 FYNNEI. Trimming took 5 bases from V and 4 from J; bases not matched to a gene: 2. CDR3 size: 15 residues. CDR3 sequence: CASSLLAGGYNEQFF. The CDR3 nucleotides read TGTGCCAGCAGTTTACTAGCGGGAGGGTACAATGAGCAGTTCTTC.

This clone appeared once. This chain links TRBV24-1 with TRBJ2-1, with D tentatively TRBD2 (6 bases). CDR1 and CDR2 (germline): KGHDR, SFDVKD. With 5 bases removed from V and 8 bases from J, the gap between germline ends came to 12 bases. The CDR3 sequence is 13 residues long. CDR3 sequence reads: CATSAPPGDEQFF. CDR3 DNA sequence: TGTGCCACCAGTGCCCCGCCGGGGGATGAGCAGTTCTTC.

The chain combines TRBV3-1 (or the pseudogene TRBV3-2) with TRBJ2-3; D is uncertain. Trimming left V 1 base short and J 8 bases short, with 10 bases between. The germline CDR1 and CDR2 sequences are LGHDT and YNNKEL (reference sequence). This CDR3 region has 13 residues. CDR3 DNA sequence: TGTGCCAGCAGCCAAGCGATTGGTGGTACGCAGTATTTT. Its protein product is CASSQAIGGTQYF.

The chain is built from TRBV2 and TRBJ1-5; D gene ambiguous. Germline loops: CDR1 SNHLY, CDR2 FYNNEI. Deletions cut 1 base from V and 7 bases from J, with 8 bases between. The CDR3 runs to 13 residues. In nucleotides, the CDR3 is TGTGCCAGCAGTGAAGGGGATTTGCAGCCCCAGCATTTT. Its translation: CASSEGDLQPQHF. Drawing the rest from reference TRBV2 and TRBJ1-5, the complete variable domain is EPEVTQTPSHQVTQMGQEVILRCVPISNHLYFYWYRQILGQKVEFLVSFYNNEISEKSEIFDDQFSVERPDGSNFTLKIRSTKLEDSAMYFCASSEGDLQPQHFGDGTRLSIL.

This clone was detected only a few times. The chain uses TRBV6-5 and TRBJ2-2; D call uncertain. Germline assignment: CDR1 MNHEY and CDR2 SVGAGI. The CDR3 is made up of 13 amino acids. V lost 8 bases and J 1 base, leaving 8 bases between the germline ends. The CDR3 sequence: CASFTMNTGELFF. The CDR3 DNA follows: TGTGCCAGCTTTACAATGAACACCGGGGAGCTGTTTTTT.

J is TRBJ1-1 and V is TRBV7-9, with TRBD1 as a possible D gene (5 bases). The germline V gene encodes CDR1 SEHNR and CDR2 FQNEAQ (reference sequence). CDR3 size: 15 residues. Trimming pared 1 base from V and 1 base from J, leaving 10 bases between. The CDR3 reads CASSLGAGRNTEAFF. The CDR3 bases are TGTGCCAGCAGCTTAGGCGCAGGGCGGAACACTGAAGCTTTCTTT.

This clone occurred once. The V call is TRBV30, the J call TRBJ1-1; D gene uncertain. The CDR3 contains 12 residues. Germline V CDR1 and CDR2: GTSNPN, SVGIG (reference sequence). V was cut by 3 bases and J by 3 bases, with 8 bases left in between. Written as DNA, the CDR3 is TGTGCCTGGAGAAGATTAGACACTGAAGCTTTCTTT. It yields the protein CAWRRLDTEAFF.

The chain joins TRBV7-2 to TRBJ2-1, with 8 bases aligning to TRBD1. Germline CDR1 is SGHTA and CDR2 is FQGNSA. Losses at the gene ends were 4 bases for V and 3 bases for J; bases not matched to a gene: 5. The CDR3 is 15 residues long. CDR3 loop: CASSSPGTGYNEQFF. CDR3 nucleotide sequence: TGTGCCAGCAGCTCTCCCGGGACAGGCTACAATGAGCAGTTCTTC.